This T cell receptor beta chain is drawn from a study of T cell responses to AZD1222 COVID-19 vaccine. V lost 2 bases, J lost 2 bases, and 7 bases lay in between. The CDR3 spans 13 residues. CDR1 is GTSNPN, CDR2 SVGIG, per germline (reference sequence). The protocol was immunoSEQ multiplex PCR, while the TCRdb copy is restricted to in-frame clones and leaves out a portion. The sample consists of about 120,000 clones, approximately 91% of them appearing once. This TCR was sampled from an adult who received the AZD1222 COVID-19 vaccine. This chain connects TRBV30 to TRBJ1-3; D possibly corresponds to TRBD1 (5 bases). Here the sequenced sample was peripheral blood, taken 28 days after the second AZD1222 dose. The CDR3, as DNA: TGTGCCTGGAGTTCAGGGCCTGGAAACACCATATATTTT. Its protein product is CAWSSGPGNTIYF.